One sample yielded the 3 T cell receptor beta chains listed below, sequenced in a study of blood T cell repertoires in COVID-19. Sequencing used immunoSEQ multiplex PCR; TCRdb keeps in-frame clones, though not all of them. The sample has 130,000 or so clones, less than 90% seen once. The specimen sequenced was PBMCs or T cells enriched from blood (not recorded which). The receptors stem from a woman younger than 45 who had recovered from COVID-19.

This clone was found many times. V usage is TRBV4-1 and J usage is TRBJ2-1; 13 bases align to TRBD2. CDR1 and CDR2 (germline): MGHRA, YSYEKL. The V segment lost 2 bases and the J segment 5 bases; nucleotides outside the gene matches: 9. The CDR3 extends over 18 amino acids. CDR3 coding DNA: TGCGCCAGCAGCCAACTTCGACTAGCGGGAGGTTCCGACAATGAGCAGTTCTTC. Its protein is CASSQLRLAGGSDNEQFF.

This clone was seen a single time. V and J are TRBV30 and TRBJ2-7; weak D call: TRBD2 (6 bases). CDR1 and CDR2 from the germline V gene are GTSNPN and SVGIG (reference sequence). V lost 3 bases, J lost 2 bases, and 11 bases lay in between. The CDR3 spans 13 residues. CDR3 loop: CAWSMDYAYEQYF. CDR3 bases: TGTGCCTGGAGCATGGACTATGCCTACGAGCAGTACTTC.

The rearrangement links TRBV7-9 to TRBJ2-1; a weak D match, TRBD2 (5 bases). Germline loops: CDR1 SEHNR, CDR2 FQNEAQ (reference sequence). The CDR3 spans 16 residues. V was clipped by 5 bases and J by 7 bases, with 21 bases between them. The CDR3 DNA reads TGTGCCAGCAGCCTTTCCGGACTGCGGATATCGAATGAGCAGTTCTTC. Its translation: CASSLSGLRISNEQFF.